This T cell receptor beta chain was retrieved from a study of tumor-infiltrating lymphocytes in primary liver carcinoma. The wider study: There were tumors of stage T1-T3 N0M0, each 4.2 to 10 cm across. General observations from the study: It was tumor-adjacent and tumor-blood pairs that overlapped less than tumor region pairs did. Blood fell significantly below tumors in its top-250-clone fraction (p = 0.039).

Note on this clonotype: Its antigen remains unknown. The CDR3 ends on some other residue instead of the conserved phenylalanine or tryptophan, so this is likely a read error. Because the CDR3's place on the DNA is in doubt, the DNA is left out and the CDR3 is given as listed by TCRdb.

The germline V gene has CDR1 MDHEN and CDR2 SYDVKM. Including both end residues, the CDR3 is 14 amino acids long. Reverse transcription of 500 ng total RNA with a constant-region primer produced TCR beta cDNA. Libraries for TCR beta were built through three nested multiplex PCR rounds, which together made up a slightly modified ARM-PCR procedure. A C-beta reverse primer and TRBV1-TRBV30 forward primers served in each of the first two PCR rounds, at around 10 cycles apiece. TCRdb re-analysed the multiplex PCR reads in MiXCR, keeping a single row per CDR3 protein. This table has around 210,000 distinct CDR3 sequences, about 61% appearing once. Alongside blood RNA obtained from unsorted whole blood, germline DNA was also extracted.

The TCR sequence derives from a woman aged 55-75 years with primary liver carcinoma and hepatitis B virus infection. V and J are TRBV28 and TRBJ1-5. The sample taken for sequencing was peripheral blood. The CDR3 sequence is CARSLSSSNQPQHS.